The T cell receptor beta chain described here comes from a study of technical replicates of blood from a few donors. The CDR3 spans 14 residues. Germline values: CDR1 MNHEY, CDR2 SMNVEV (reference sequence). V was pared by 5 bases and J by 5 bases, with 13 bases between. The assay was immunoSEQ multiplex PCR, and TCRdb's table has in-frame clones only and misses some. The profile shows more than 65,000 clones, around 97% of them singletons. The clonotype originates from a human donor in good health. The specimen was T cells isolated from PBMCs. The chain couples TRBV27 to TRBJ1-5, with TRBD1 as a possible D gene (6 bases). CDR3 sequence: CASSKQGWDQPQHF. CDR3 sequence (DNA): TGTGCCAGCAGTAAACAGGGTTGGGATCAGCCCCAGCATTTT.